Shown below are 12 T cell receptor beta chains from a single sample sequenced in a study of T cell responses to AZD1222 COVID-19 vaccine. The assay was immunoSEQ multiplex PCR, and TCRdb's table has in-frame clones only and misses some. The table has about 200,000 clones, around 94% seen once; the top ten hold roughly 4%. Sequenced here: peripheral blood, sampled 28 days after the second dose of the MenACWY control vaccine. The receptors derive from an adult who received the MenACWY meningococcal vaccine as a control.

In this sample, this clone turned up a few times. The chain carries TRBV7-6 and TRBJ1-5, with a weak D call TRBD1 (5 bases). Trimming took off 1 base at V and 5 bases at J, with 12 bases between the two ends. The germline V gene has CDR1 SGHVS and CDR2 FNYEAQ. CDR3 length: 15 residues. CDR3 amino acids: CASSLGQGRYQPQHF. In DNA, the CDR3 is TGTGCCAGCAGCTTAGGCCAGGGTCGGTATCAGCCCCAGCATTTT.

The gene calls are TRBV27 and TRBJ2-1, with 12 bases fitting TRBD2. Germline trimming cut 3 bases from V and 7 bases from J; bases unmatched to any gene: 10. The germline gives CDR1 MNHEY, CDR2 SMNVEV (reference sequence). There are 17 residues in the CDR3. CDR3 sequence (DNA): TGTGCCAGCAGTTTCCTTTCTAGCGGGAGGGCCAGGAATGAGCAGTTCTTC. Amino acids: CASSFLSSGRARNEQFF.

This clone was observed a single time. V and J are TRBV10-3 and TRBJ2-6; 7 bases align to TRBD2. V was clipped by 8 bases and J by 2 bases; unmatched bases: 6. CDR1 is ENHRY, CDR2 SYGVKD, per germline. The CDR3 sequence is 15 residues long. In nucleotides, the CDR3 is TGTGCCATCCCCTGGGGGGGGGCTGGGGCCAACGTCCTGACTTTC. Its protein is CAIPWGGAGANVLTF.

The rearrangement uses TRBV5-1 and TRBJ1-1, with D possibly TRBD1 on 5 matching bases. Per germline, CDR1 SGHRS and CDR2 YFSETQ. The CDR3 contains 14 residues. Trimming removed 3 bases at V and 5 bases at J, with 14 bases between. The CDR3 here is CASSWGGAGTEAFF. CDR3 sequence (DNA): TGCGCCAGCAGCTGGGGCGGCGCGGGTACTGAAGCTTTCTTT.

This clone came up a few times. This rearrangement joins TRBV27 to TRBJ2-2, with 8 bases matching TRBD2. From germline, CDR1 is MNHEY and CDR2 SMNVEV (reference sequence). The J segment lost 3 bases and the V segment lost 7 bases, leaving 7 bases of the junction unmatched. The CDR3 consists of 15 residues. This CDR3 reads CASTDGTRDTGELFF. CDR3 in DNA: TGTGCCAGCACCGACGGGACTAGAGACACCGGGGAGCTGTTTTTT.

The rearrangement joins TRBV7-8 to TRBJ2-1; 10 bases map to TRBD2. The ends lost 3 bases at V and 9 bases at J; junction bases unmatched: 14. Per germline, CDR1 SGHVS and CDR2 FQNEAQ. The CDR3 runs 17 residues. This chain's CDR3 is CASSFLATSGTSGEQFF. CDR3 DNA sequence: TGTGCCAGCAGCTTCCTCGCCACTAGCGGGACTAGTGGTGAGCAGTTCTTC.

V and J are TRBV28 and TRBJ2-7; the match to TRBD2 covers 7 bases. Per the germline V gene, CDR1 is MDHEN and CDR2 is SYDVKM. The length of the CDR3 is 14 residues. Germline trimming cut 3 bases from V and 5 bases from J; bases unmatched to any gene: 7. The CDR3, as DNA: TGTGCCAGCAGTTTCTCCGGGAGGTGGGACGAGCAGTACTTC. Its protein product is CASSFSGRWDEQYF.

CDR3 nucleotides: TGTGCCAGCAGTTTCCTGGGACAGGGTAGGAACGAAAAACTGTTTTTT. Protein product: CASSFLGQGRNEKLFF. V gene TRBV27 combines with J gene TRBJ1-4; 9 positions agree with TRBD1. This CDR3 region has 16 residues. The junction had 10 bases not matched to a gene; V was cut back by 3 bases and J by 8 bases. Germline V CDR1 and CDR2: MNHEY, SMNVEV (reference sequence).

The chain links TRBV2 to TRBJ2-7; D perhaps matches TRBD1 (5 bases). Germline V gene data show CDR1 as SNHLY and CDR2 as FYNNEI. The CDR3 is 11 residues long. Trimming took 6 bases from V and 7 from J, leaving 10 bases between them. The CDR3 sequence: CASRTYREQYF. The CDR3 bases are TGTGCCAGCAGGACCTACAGGGAGCAGTACTTC.

The gene calls are TRBV6-5 and TRBJ2-5; perhaps TRBD1 as D (7 bases). The CDR3 has 12 amino acids. Trimming left V 10 bases short and J 7 bases short, with 16 bases between. Germline assignment: CDR1 MNHEY and CDR2 SVGAGI. The CDR3 DNA reads as TGTGCCACCATGGACAGGCGGGGGACCCAGTACTTC. This codes for CATMDRRGTQYF.

The chain has TRBV28 and TRBJ2-7, with D tentatively TRBD1 (5 bases). From germline, CDR1 is MDHEN and CDR2 SYDVKM. CDR3 length equals 15 residues. Trimming removed 7 bases from V and 9 bases from J, with 25 bases in between. CDR3 in amino acids: CASTYSQQAPRGQYF. In nucleotides, the CDR3 is TGTGCCAGCACCTATTCCCAACAGGCGCCAAGGGGGCAGTACTTC.

The rearrangement links TRBV7-2 to TRBJ2-1; a possible D gene is TRBD1 (7 bases). Trimming pared 2 bases from V and 8 bases from J, leaving 16 bases between. The germline CDR1 and CDR2 sequences are SGHTA and FQGNSA. The CDR3 loop spans 15 amino acids. CDR3 sequence reads: CASSLTGAGRHEQFF. In DNA form, the CDR3 reads TGTGCCAGCAGCTTAACAGGGGCAGGGAGGCATGAGCAGTTCTTC.